This is a list of T cell receptor beta chains from one sample in a study of blood T cell repertoires in COVID-19. Here immunoSEQ multiplex PCR was the method, and the copy in TCRdb shows in-frame clones only, minus some. In the table there are some 330,000 clones, just over 85% of which are singletons. Material: PBMCs or T cells enriched from blood (not recorded which). These TCRs come from a man between 25 and 39 years old who had recovered from COVID-19. CDR3s include the opening cysteine and the closing phenylalanine or tryptophan. The D gene is left open where the match is weak. Part of the rows lack a size; the others show once, few, many or a class for expanded clones.

size	V	J	D	DNA	CDR3
-	TRBV19	TRBJ1-3	-	TGTGCCAGTAGTCGCCTTACTAGGGCAGGAAACACCATATATTTT	CASSRLTRAGNTIYF
-	TRBV28	TRBJ2-7	TRBD1	TGTGCCAGCAGTTCCTCCGGGACAGGGGGCGAGCAGTACTTC	CASSSSGTGGEQYF
-	TRBV5-4	TRBJ2-7	TRBD2	TGTGCCAGCAGCTTGGCTGCAGCGGGAGGCTCCTACGAGCAGTACTTC	CASSLAAAGGSYEQYF
-	TRBV2	TRBJ2-6	-	TGTGCCAGCAGTGACCGTCCGGGACTGATCTCTGGGGCCAACGTCCTGACTTTC	CASSDRPGLISGANVLTF
-	TRBV21-1	TRBJ2-5	-	TGTGCCAGCAGCAAAGTACTAGAGACCCAGTACTTC	CASSKVLETQYF
-	TRBV27	TRBJ2-7	-	TGTGCCAGCAGTTTATTTAGAGGCGGGTTGAGCTCCTACGAGCAGTACTTC	CASSLFRGGLSSYEQYF
-	TRBV27	TRBJ2-7	TRBD2	TGTGCCAGCAGTTTAACGGGGGGGCCCTCCTACGAGCAGTACTTC	CASSLTGGPSYEQYF
-	TRBV21-1	TRBJ1-4	-	TGTGCCAGCAAGACGGACAGGGGTGAAAAACTGTTTTTT	CASKTDRGEKLFF
-	TRBV19	TRBJ1-2	-	TGTGCCAGTATTAGGGGAGGGCACTATGGCTACACCTTC	CASIRGGHYGYTF
-	TRBV5-5	TRBJ2-5	TRBD1	TGTGCCAGCAGCCCGGGACAGGCATTGGAGACCCAGTACTTC	CASSPGQALETQYF
-	TRBV18	TRBJ1-2	-	TGTGCCAGCTCACCGCAGGGGACTGGCTACACCTTC	CASSPQGTGYTF
-	TRBV6-2/TRBV6-3	TRBJ1-1	TRBD1	TGTGCCAGCAGTTTACCTGGGACAGCGGGCACTGAAGCTTTCTTT	CASSLPGTAGTEAFF
-	TRBV19	TRBJ2-3	-	TGTGCCAGTAGTCTCCAATATCCGGCTGAAGGAGGCACAGATACGCAGTATTTT	CASSLQYPAEGGTDTQYF
-	TRBV6-5	TRBJ1-1	TRBD1	TGTGCCAGCAATACGGACAGGGGCGGCACTGAAGCTTTCTTT	CASNTDRGGTEAFF
-	TRBV7-6	TRBJ2-5	-	TGTGCCAGCAGCTTAGTTCCCCGGGGAAACGGGGAGACCCAGTACTTC	CASSLVPRGNGETQYF
-	TRBV2	TRBJ2-5	TRBD1	TGTGCCAGCAGTGAGGGACAGGCAGTAGAGACCCAGTACTTC	CASSEGQAVETQYF
-	TRBV28	TRBJ2-1	TRBD2	TGTGCCAGCAGTTTAGCTACTAGCGGCCTTTGGGACAATGAGCAGTTCTTC	CASSLATSGLWDNEQFF
-	TRBV28	TRBJ1-5	TRBD1	TGTGCCAGCAGGGGGACAGGGGGCGCCTCACAGCCCCAGCATTTT	CASRGTGGASQPQHF
-	TRBV28	TRBJ2-5	-	TGTGCCAGCAACCTGGAGAGGGTCATAGAGACCCAGTACTTC	CASNLERVIETQYF
-	TRBV7-9	TRBJ2-2	-	TGTGCCAGCAGCCCGGGGAACACCGGGGAGCTGTTTTTT	CASSPGNTGELFF
-	TRBV5-6	TRBJ1-3	-	TGTGCCAGCAGCTTAGTCGCAGGGGACTCTGGAAACACCATATATTTT	CASSLVAGDSGNTIYF
-	TRBV5-4	TRBJ2-7	TRBD1	TGTGCCAGCAGAAAGACAGGGAGCTCCTACGAGCAGTACTTC	CASRKTGSSYEQYF
-	TRBV27	TRBJ1-4	-	TGTGCCAGCAGTTTGGCAGGGGATGAAAAACTGTTTTTT	CASSLAGDEKLFF
-	TRBV27	TRBJ2-2	TRBD1	TGTGCCAGCAGTTTCCGGGGACAGGGGAAGCTGTTTTTT	CASSFRGQGKLFF
once	TRBV11-3	TRBJ1-1	-	TGTGCCAGCAGCTTACTAGGGGGAAGTACAGGGAACACTGAAGCTTTCTTT	CASSLLGGSTGNTEAFF
once	TRBV6-5	TRBJ2-6	-	TGTGCCAGCAGACTAGGGGGCTCTGGGGCCAACGTCCTGACTTTC	CASRLGGSGANVLTF
-	TRBV4-1	TRBJ2-7	TRBD2	TGCGCCAGCAGCCAACCCTGGCAAGCGGGGGGAATTTACGAGCAGTACTTC	CASSQPWQAGGIYEQYF
few	TRBV19	TRBJ1-1	-	TGTGCCAGTACTCCAGGGGACGGGTACACTGAAGCTTTCTTT	CASTPGDGYTEAFF
-	TRBV15	TRBJ2-5	-	TGTGCCACCAGCAGAGGGGGCAGCCAGGGCCAAGAGACCCAGTACTTC	CATSRGGSQGQETQYF
once	TRBV5-1	TRBJ2-1	-	TGCGCCAGCAGCTTGTCTTTCAGGCGACCCGATAGCGATGAGCAGTTCTTC	CASSLSFRRPDSDEQFF
-	TRBV5-1	TRBJ1-1	TRBD1	TGCGCCAGCAGCACAGGACAGGGGTTGAACACTGAAGCTTTCTTT	CASSTGQGLNTEAFF
few	TRBV12-3/TRBV12-4	TRBJ1-2	-	TGTGCCAGCAGTTTAAGGCAGGACTATGGCTACACCTTC	CASSLRQDYGYTF
-	TRBV4-1	TRBJ2-2	-	TGCGCCAGCAGCCAAAGAGCTGGGGAGCTGTTTTTT	CASSQRAGELFF
-	TRBV21-1	TRBJ2-3	-	TGTGCCAGCAGCACAATCGGACAGGCCCCAAGCACAGATACGCAGTATTTT	CASSTIGQAPSTDTQYF
-	TRBV30	TRBJ2-3	TRBD2	TGTGCCTGGGCTAGCGGGAGCTCAGATACGCAGTATTTT	CAWASGSSDTQYF
-	TRBV7-8	TRBJ2-1	TRBD2	TGTGCCAGCAGCTTAGCTAATGACCTAGCGGGAGGACCTAGGTTCTTC	CASSLANDLAGGPRFF
once	TRBV6-4	TRBJ2-2	TRBD2	TGTGCCAGCAGTGACGGACTAGCGGGGTACACCGGGGAGCTGTTTTTT	CASSDGLAGYTGELFF
-	TRBV6-4	TRBJ2-5	-	TGTGCCAGCAGTGACCCCGACAGCCAAGAGACCCAGTACTTC	CASSDPDSQETQYF
-	TRBV18	TRBJ2-5	-	TGTGCCAGCTCACCAGCAACTTTCCAAGAGACCCAGTACTTC	CASSPATFQETQYF
-	TRBV14	TRBJ2-3	-	TGTGCCAGCAGCCAAGAGCGGGGAAGCACAGATACGCAGTATTTT	CASSQERGSTDTQYF
-	TRBV18	TRBJ1-1	-	TGTGCCAGCTCACCACTGGCCCAGAACACTGAAGCTTTCTTT	CASSPLAQNTEAFF
-	TRBV12-5	TRBJ2-3	-	TGTGCTAGTGGTTTGCCCGATTACAGGGAGCCTAGCACAGATACGCAGTATTTT	CASGLPDYREPSTDTQYF
-	TRBV19	TRBJ1-1	-	TGTGCCAGTAGTCCAGGGGATGGCCTTGAAGCTTTCTTT	CASSPGDGLEAFF
-	TRBV27	TRBJ2-1	TRBD2	TGTGCCAGCAGTTCCTCAGGACTAGCGGGAGGGAGAGGTACTGAGCAGTTCTTC	CASSSSGLAGGRGTEQFF
-	TRBV2	TRBJ1-2	-	TGTGCCAGCAGTGAAGCCGCACGGGCAGGGAACGGCTACACCTTC	CASSEAARAGNGYTF
-	TRBV19	TRBJ1-1	-	TGTGCCAGTAGTTTTGCTCTCGGGATGACTGAAGCTTTCTTT	CASSFALGMTEAFF
-	TRBV27	TRBJ1-2	TRBD1	TGTGCCAGCACCCCTGGGTCCGGGACAGGGGTTTATGGCTACACCTTC	CASTPGSGTGVYGYTF
-	TRBV7-2	TRBJ1-5	-	TGTGCCAGCAGCGAGGGGGGCAATCAGCCCCAGCATTTT	CASSEGGNQPQHF
-	TRBV19	TRBJ2-1	-	TGTGCCAGTAGTATATTACTGAGCTCCTACAATGAGCAGTTCTTC	CASSILLSSYNEQFF
-	TRBV4-2	TRBJ2-3	TRBD2	TGTGCCAGCAGCCCCTGGACTAGCGGGACCGATACGCAGTATTTT	CASSPWTSGTDTQYF
-	TRBV6-5	TRBJ1-1	-	TGTGCCAGCAAACGGGGGACTGAAGCTTTCTTT	CASKRGTEAFF
-	TRBV5-5	TRBJ1-4	TRBD1	TGTGCCAGCAGGTTCGACCCAGGGGGCAGATATGAAAAACTGTTTTTT	CASRFDPGGRYEKLFF